This T cell receptor (beta chain) was retrieved from a study of OX40 agonist ivuxolimab in advanced cancers. The wider study: Treatment received earlier with anti-PD-1, anti-PD-L1 or anti-CTLA-4 agents was allowed, and roughly 40% had some. Findings and caveats of the study: On average, CD8+ T cells had more expanded clones than CD4+.

Turning to this clone: As yet, its antigen is unknown.

Clones were read by immunoSEQ multiplex PCR, and TCRdb kept only the in-frame ones, dropping some. The repertoire consists of 35,000 to 50,000 clones, with about 90% occurring once and the leading ten covering under 15%. In germline, CDR1 is MNHNY, CDR2 SVGAGI (reference sequence). V lost 0 bases and J 6 bases, leaving 12 bases between the germline ends. The CDR3 is 15 residues long. Enrollment shut out patients with autoimmune disease history or systemic immunosuppression. This receptor was identified in an adult with an advanced solid tumor such as melanoma, head and neck, liver or kidney cancer. The chain uses TRBV6-6 and TRBJ1-5; D is unresolved. The source material was CD4+ or CD8+ T cells sorted from blood, sampled in a trial of the OX40 agonist ivuxolimab. CDR3 coding DNA: TGTGCCAGCAGTTACTCGGTTCACGAGAGTCAGCCCCAGCATTTT. Residues: CASSYSVHESQPQHF.